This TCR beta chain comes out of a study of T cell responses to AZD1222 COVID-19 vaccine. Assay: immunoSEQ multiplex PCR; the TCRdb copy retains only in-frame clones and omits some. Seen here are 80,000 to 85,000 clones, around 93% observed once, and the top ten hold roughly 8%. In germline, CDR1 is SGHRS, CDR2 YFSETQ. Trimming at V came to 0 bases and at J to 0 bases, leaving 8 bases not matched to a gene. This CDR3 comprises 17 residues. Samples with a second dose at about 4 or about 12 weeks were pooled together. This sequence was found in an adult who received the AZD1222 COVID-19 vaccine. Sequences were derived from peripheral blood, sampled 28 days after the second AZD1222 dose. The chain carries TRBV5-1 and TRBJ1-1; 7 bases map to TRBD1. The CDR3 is CASSLGYTGDLNTEAFF. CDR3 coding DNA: TGCGCCAGCAGCTTGGGTTATACAGGGGATTTGAACACTGAAGCTTTCTTT.